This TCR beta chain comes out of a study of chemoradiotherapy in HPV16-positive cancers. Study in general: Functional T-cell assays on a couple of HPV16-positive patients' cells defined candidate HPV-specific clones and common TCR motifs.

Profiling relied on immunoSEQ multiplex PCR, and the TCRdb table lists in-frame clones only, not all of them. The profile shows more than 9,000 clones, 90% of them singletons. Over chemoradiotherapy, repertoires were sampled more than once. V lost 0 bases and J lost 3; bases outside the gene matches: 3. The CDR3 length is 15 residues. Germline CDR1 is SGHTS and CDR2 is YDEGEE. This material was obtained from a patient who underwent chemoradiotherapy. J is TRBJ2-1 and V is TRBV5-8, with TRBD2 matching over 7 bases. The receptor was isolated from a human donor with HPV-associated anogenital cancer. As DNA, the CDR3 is TGTGCCAGCAGCTTGGGGGAGGGTATCTACAATGAGCAGTTCTTC. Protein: CASSLGEGIYNEQFF.